The clone carrying this TCR beta chain was observed once. Additional DNA sequences in this sample encode the identical CDR3. The sample belongs to a study of blood T cell repertoires in COVID-19. In the study overall: Samples taken during acute and convalescent COVID-19 were collected in the United States, Italy and Spain.

Measured with immunoSEQ multiplex PCR; TCRdb has only the in-frame clones, and not every one. The table lists 300,000 to 350,000 clones, 65% to 90% of them singletons. V gave up 1 base and J gave up 6 bases, with 7 bases separating them. Germline CDR1 is SGHRS and CDR2 is YFSETQ. This CDR3 has 12 residues. The clonotype comes from a woman aged 40 to 50 with acute COVID-19. V gene TRBV5-1 combines with J gene TRBJ1-2, with D possibly TRBD1 on 5 matching bases. Material for sequencing was PBMCs or T cells enriched from blood (not recorded which). CDR3 in DNA: TGCGCCAGCAGCTTGCAGGGTGATGGCTACACCTTC. This translates into CASSLQGDGYTF.